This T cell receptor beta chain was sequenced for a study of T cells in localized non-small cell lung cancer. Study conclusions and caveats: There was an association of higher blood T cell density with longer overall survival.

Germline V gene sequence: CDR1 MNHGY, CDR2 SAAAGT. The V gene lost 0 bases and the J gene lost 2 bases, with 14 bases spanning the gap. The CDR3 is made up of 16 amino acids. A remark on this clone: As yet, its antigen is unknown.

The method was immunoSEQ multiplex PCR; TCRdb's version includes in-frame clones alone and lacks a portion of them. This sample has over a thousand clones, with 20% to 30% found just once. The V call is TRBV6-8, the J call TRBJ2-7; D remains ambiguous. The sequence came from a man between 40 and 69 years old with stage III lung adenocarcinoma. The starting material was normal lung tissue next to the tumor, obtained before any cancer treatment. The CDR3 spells CASSYSTVVSAYEQYF. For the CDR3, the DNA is TGTGCCAGCAGTTACTCGACGGTAGTTTCGGCCTACGAGCAGTACTTC.